This T cell receptor (beta chain) was identified in a study of T cells in Graves' hyperthyroidism and ophthalmopathy. Study results and limitations: Ophthalmopathy cases were set apart from stable hyperthyroidism by a 13 V-J model. Within blood appeared most thyroid clonotypes that had expanded above 0.001.

Turning to this clonotype: The antigen is undetermined.

There were TCR beta CDR3 regions amplified from RNA transcripts. Carried out on the TCR CDR3, a first-round RT-PCR used the HTBI primer set. TCRdb processed the multiplex PCR reads anew with MiXCR; each CDR3 protein has one entry. The repertoire holds 660,000 or so distinct CDR3 sequences, with less than 45% as singletons. CDR3 length: 15 amino acids. Trimming cost V 11 bases and J 4 bases; bases outside gene matches: 8. Sequencing was carried out using peripheral blood or thyroid tissue (not recorded which). This receptor was identified in an adult man with Graves' disease, either hyperthyroidism or ophthalmopathy (not recorded which). The V gene is TRBV12-3 or TRBV12-4, the J gene TRBJ2-2; TRBD2 matches at 12 bases. This CDR3 is CAGLAGGPGTGELFF. The CDR3 DNA follows: TGTGCCGGGCTAGCGGGGGGGCCGGGCACCGGGGAGCTGTTTTTT.